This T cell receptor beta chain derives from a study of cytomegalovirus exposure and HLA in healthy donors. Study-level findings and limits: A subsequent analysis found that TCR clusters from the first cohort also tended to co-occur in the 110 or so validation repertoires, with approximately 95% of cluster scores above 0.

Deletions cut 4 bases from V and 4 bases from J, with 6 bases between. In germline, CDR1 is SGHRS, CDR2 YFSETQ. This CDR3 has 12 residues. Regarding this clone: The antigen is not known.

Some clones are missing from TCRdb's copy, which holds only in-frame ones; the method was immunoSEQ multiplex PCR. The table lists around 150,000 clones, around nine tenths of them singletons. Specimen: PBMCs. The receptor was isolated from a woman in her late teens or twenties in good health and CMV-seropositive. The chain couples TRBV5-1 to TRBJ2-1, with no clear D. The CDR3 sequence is CASSRGYNEQFF. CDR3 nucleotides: TGCGCCAGCAGCCGAGGTTACAATGAGCAGTTCTTC.